This TCR beta chain was sequenced in a study of blood T cells in healthy people across ages (dated by TCRdb to between 2014 and 2017). Turning to the overall study: In model experiments, template switching captured about one uniquely barcoded TCR beta cDNA molecule for every two T cells. Four age groups were formed from the donors: young (average 16 years), middle-aged (approximately 41), aged (62) and long-lived (more than 75). Age-related changes in TCR beta repertoire diversity were measured in the study by deep sequencing normalized with unique cDNA molecular identifiers. Two additional independent replicas of 1 million unique cDNA reads from the same blood draw were analyzed for two donors (one aged 18 to 29 and one aged 80 or older). To avoid experimental bias, donors of different ages were randomly spread across the sequencing lanes. The full study reports these points: Compared with the aged group, the long-lived group had more naive CD4+ T cells, fewer expanded clones and increased TCR diversity, suggesting age selection. Bulk unsorted PBMC profiling prevented conclusive comparison of naive and antigen-experienced compartments. As age increased, observed TCR beta diversity per million T cells dropped in a roughly linear way, and a significant reduction was already evident by age 40. Observed TCR beta diversity correlated strongly with the percentage of naive T cells measured by flow cytometry. Estimates of total diversity based on one million sequenced T cells were regarded as lower bounds and as underestimates. Because the CMV infection status of the donors was unknown, age-related changes in expanded clonotypes may potentially have been confounded.

The donors were 40 or so Caucasian individuals from Russia, aged 6 to 90 years, who were systemically healthy. Approximately 9.7 milliliters of peripheral blood were drawn from each donor into EDTA-treated Vacutainer tubes. PBMCs were isolated by Ficoll-Paque density-gradient centrifugation, with at least 6 million obtained per sample. Total RNA was extracted from PBMCs with Trizol reagent, with at least 5.5 micrograms obtained per sample. The percentages of naive CD45RAhigh/CD27high T cells were determined by flow cytometry on a PBMC aliquot from every donor. Spanning cysteine to phenylalanine, the CDR3 consists of 16 amino acids. Only the CDR3 DNA is retained, 48 bases long and in frame from the first base. Trimming removed 5 bases from V and 0 bases from J; the gene matches leave 5 bases unexplained. Sequences LGHNA (CDR1) and YSLEER (CDR2) are obtained from the germline V gene. The library was made by 5' RACE. This sample was sequenced with an Illumina HiSeq 2500. A second PCR of roughly 6 to 11 cycles was run with a J-beta primer mix and a sample-barcoded 5' primer. A unique molecular identifier was introduced onto each TCR beta cDNA molecule by a template-switch 5' adaptor carrying 12 random nucleotides. Each sample yielded at least 3 million CDR3-containing paired-end reads. All of the RNA was converted into first-strand cDNA using the Mint cDNA synthesis kit, with a TRBC-specific oligonucleotide serving as the primer. All cDNA was treated with uracil-DNA glycosylase and then went through a first 18-cycle PCR with the universal primers M1SS and BC2_uni_R. As for the original processing: For normalization, 1 million high-quality reads were randomly selected from each sample, with every read carrying a distinct molecular identifier. Instead of being binned into consensus sequences, reads that shared molecular identifiers were thrown out. MiTCR, set to a Q25 quality threshold and the strictest error-elimination algorithm, was used for CDR3 identification, clonotype clustering and error correction. A nonparametric unseen species model with Euler transformation was used to estimate lower-bound total TCR beta diversity. The raw public reads went through TCRdb reprocessing: fastp at Q25, MiXCR clone calling, in-frame beta chains kept. Each entry merges the rows of one CDR3 protein and shows their most common DNA and genes. The V and J calls were not made by the authors but by TCRdb's processing. This sample gives about 1.5 million distinct CDR3 sequences in total; roughly 43% of them show up just once. Of the sample, less than 5% is held by the ten largest clones.

This clonotype is a singleton in its sample. This clone's antigen is unknown. It has no much larger one-base neighbor in the sample; base qualities were not kept. Rearrangement joined TRBV4-3 to TRBJ2-1, and 9 junction bases match TRBD1. The origin of this receptor is a young woman in good health. The sample consisted of blood. The CDR3 region reads CASSKTTGGSYNEQFF. The bases read TGCGCCAGCAGCAAAACGACAGGGGGCTCCTACAATGAGCAGTTCTTC.